The 10 T cell receptor beta chains presented below share a single source sample, sequenced in a study of glioma-infiltrating T cells. TCR alpha and beta CDR3 regions were amplified from RNA using iRepertoire nested multiplex PCR. In TCRdb, the multiplex PCR reads were re-called with MiXCR into one record per CDR3 protein. The sample consists of around 150,000 distinct CDR3 sequences, around 40% of them appearing once. The source material was glioma tissue, nonneoplastic brain tissue, or PBMCs (not recorded which). Receptors originate from a human donor with low-grade glioma or glioblastoma, undergoing nonglioma brain surgery, or in good health (not recorded which).

This clonotype occurred a few times. The chain uses TRBV20-1 and TRBJ1-2; D unresolved. V lost 0 bases, J lost 7 bases, and 6 bases lay in between. The length of the CDR3 is 11 residues. Germline assignment: CDR1 DFQATT and CDR2 SNEGSKA (reference sequence). CDR3 loop: CSARDTFGYTF. In DNA form, the CDR3 reads TGCAGTGCTAGAGATACTTTTGGCTACACCTTC.

The gene calls are TRBV11-2 and TRBJ2-3, with 13 bases matching TRBD2. Germline assignment: CDR1 SGHAT and CDR2 FQNNGV. This CDR3 contains 18 residues. J lost 0 bases, V lost 5 bases, and 8 bases had no gene match. The CDR3, as DNA: TGTGCCAGCAGCCCAGGGACTAGCGGGGTCCTAAGCACAGATACGCAGTATTTT. Its protein product is CASSPGTSGVLSTDTQYF.

The chain has TRBV7-2 and TRBJ2-5; D may match TRBD1 or TRBD2 (6 bases each). CDR1 is SGHTA and CDR2 is FQGNSA in the germline V gene. The germline V and J ends were trimmed by 6 bases and 0 bases, with 14 bases remaining between them. The length of the CDR3 is 15 residues. The CDR3 DNA sequence: TGTGCCAGCAGTCGGAGGGGGGCGTACCAAGAGACCCAGTACTTC. Translated, it gives CASSRRGAYQETQYF.

J is TRBJ1-2 and V is TRBV7-2, with 10 bases aligning to TRBD1. CDR1 SGHTA and CDR2 FQGNSA come from the germline V gene. CDR3 size: 16 residues. V lost 2 bases and J lost 4; bases outside the gene matches: 7. This chain's CDR3 is CASSLNRDRGTYGYTF. The CDR3 DNA follows: TGTGCCAGCAGCTTAAACCGGGACAGGGGCACCTATGGCTACACCTTC.

This CDR3 is CAISETGTSGNEQFF. The CDR3 nucleotides read TGTGCCATCAGTGAGACCGGGACTAGCGGGAATGAGCAGTTCTTC. The chain uses TRBV10-3 and TRBJ2-1; TRBD2 matches 12 bases. The length of the CDR3 is 15 residues. After removal of 2 bases from V and 7 bases from J, the junction contained 3 bases not matched to a gene. CDR1 and CDR2 from the germline V gene are ENHRY and SYGVKD.

This chain connects TRBV28 to TRBJ2-5; 7 bases map to TRBD2. With V trimmed by 5 bases and J by 1 base, 7 bases remained unmatched. Germline values: CDR1 MDHEN, CDR2 SYDVKM. CDR3 length equals 15 residues. CDR3 DNA sequence: TGTGCCAGCAGTCGTTCTAGCGGAACCCAAGAGACCCAGTACTTC. Amino acids: CASSRSSGTQETQYF.

This chain connects TRBV4-2 to TRBJ2-1, with 10 bases aligning to TRBD2. The CDR3 runs 17 residues. Germline values: CDR1 LGHNA, CDR2 YNFKEQ. V gave up 3 bases and J gave up 0 bases; unmatched junction bases: 5. DNA for the CDR3: TGTGCCAGCAGCCACGGACTAGCGGCAAGCTCCTACAATGAGCAGTTCTTC. Encoded protein: CASSHGLAASSYNEQFF.

This clonotype was observed a handful of times. The chain uses TRBV27 and TRBJ1-6, with D possibly TRBD1 on 5 matching bases. This CDR3 comprises 15 residues. The germline V gene has CDR1 MNHEY and CDR2 SMNVEV (reference sequence). V lost 5 bases to trimming and J lost 7 bases, with 15 bases between them. The DNA of the CDR3 is TGTGCCAGCAGTCCCCGAGGGGAAGAGAATTCACCCCTCCACTTT. Encoded protein: CASSPRGEENSPLHF.

This clonotype turned up a few times. This rearrangement joins TRBV7-2 to TRBJ1-3; D remains unclear. V was pared by 7 bases and J by 0 bases, with 13 bases between. The length of the CDR3 is 15 residues. Germline CDR1 is SGHTA and CDR2 is FQGNSA. The CDR3 sequence: CASTPSGSSGNTIYF. DNA of the CDR3: TGTGCCAGCACCCCGTCGGGGAGCTCTGGAAACACCATATATTTT.

V usage is TRBV10-3 and J usage is TRBJ2-7; D tentatively fits TRBD1 or TRBD2 (5 bases each). Germline CDR1 and CDR2: ENHRY and SYGVKD. Trimming removed 4 bases from V and 6 bases from J, with 13 bases in between. This CDR3 comprises 13 residues. The CDR3 DNA sequence: TGTGCCATCAGTGGGGGGTCCGAAAGCGAGCAGTACTTC. This translates into CAISGGSESEQYF.